This TCR beta chain is from a study of cytomegalovirus exposure and HLA in healthy donors. This clone was counted a single time. The antigen is undetermined. Each of the donors was a healthy bone marrow donor. The PCR had 60 Vbeta and 13 Jbeta primers. Method: immunoSEQ multiplex PCR; TCRdb's copy keeps in-frame clones and lacks some. Seen here are around 200,000 clones, approximately 79% observed once, and the top ten hold more than 6%. The CDR3 sequence is 14 residues long. Germline CDR1 is SGDLS and CDR2 is YYNGEE. Trimming pared 2 bases from V and 7 bases from J, leaving 12 bases between. Overall study results and limits: TCR beta chains numbering more than 150 were designated cytomegalovirus-associated. Most TCR sequences were uncommon, yet certain public TCRs appeared in many donors. A later analysis found most CMV-associated TCR beta chains apparently HLA-restricted.

The chain has TRBV9 and TRBJ2-2, with D possibly TRBD2 on 5 matching bases. The sequence was collected from a man aged 35-49 years in good health and CMV-seropositive. Sequences were obtained from PBMCs. This CDR3 is CASSVKSGGGELFF. CDR3 bases: TGTGCCAGCAGCGTTAAGAGTGGAGGCGGGGAGCTGTTTTTT.